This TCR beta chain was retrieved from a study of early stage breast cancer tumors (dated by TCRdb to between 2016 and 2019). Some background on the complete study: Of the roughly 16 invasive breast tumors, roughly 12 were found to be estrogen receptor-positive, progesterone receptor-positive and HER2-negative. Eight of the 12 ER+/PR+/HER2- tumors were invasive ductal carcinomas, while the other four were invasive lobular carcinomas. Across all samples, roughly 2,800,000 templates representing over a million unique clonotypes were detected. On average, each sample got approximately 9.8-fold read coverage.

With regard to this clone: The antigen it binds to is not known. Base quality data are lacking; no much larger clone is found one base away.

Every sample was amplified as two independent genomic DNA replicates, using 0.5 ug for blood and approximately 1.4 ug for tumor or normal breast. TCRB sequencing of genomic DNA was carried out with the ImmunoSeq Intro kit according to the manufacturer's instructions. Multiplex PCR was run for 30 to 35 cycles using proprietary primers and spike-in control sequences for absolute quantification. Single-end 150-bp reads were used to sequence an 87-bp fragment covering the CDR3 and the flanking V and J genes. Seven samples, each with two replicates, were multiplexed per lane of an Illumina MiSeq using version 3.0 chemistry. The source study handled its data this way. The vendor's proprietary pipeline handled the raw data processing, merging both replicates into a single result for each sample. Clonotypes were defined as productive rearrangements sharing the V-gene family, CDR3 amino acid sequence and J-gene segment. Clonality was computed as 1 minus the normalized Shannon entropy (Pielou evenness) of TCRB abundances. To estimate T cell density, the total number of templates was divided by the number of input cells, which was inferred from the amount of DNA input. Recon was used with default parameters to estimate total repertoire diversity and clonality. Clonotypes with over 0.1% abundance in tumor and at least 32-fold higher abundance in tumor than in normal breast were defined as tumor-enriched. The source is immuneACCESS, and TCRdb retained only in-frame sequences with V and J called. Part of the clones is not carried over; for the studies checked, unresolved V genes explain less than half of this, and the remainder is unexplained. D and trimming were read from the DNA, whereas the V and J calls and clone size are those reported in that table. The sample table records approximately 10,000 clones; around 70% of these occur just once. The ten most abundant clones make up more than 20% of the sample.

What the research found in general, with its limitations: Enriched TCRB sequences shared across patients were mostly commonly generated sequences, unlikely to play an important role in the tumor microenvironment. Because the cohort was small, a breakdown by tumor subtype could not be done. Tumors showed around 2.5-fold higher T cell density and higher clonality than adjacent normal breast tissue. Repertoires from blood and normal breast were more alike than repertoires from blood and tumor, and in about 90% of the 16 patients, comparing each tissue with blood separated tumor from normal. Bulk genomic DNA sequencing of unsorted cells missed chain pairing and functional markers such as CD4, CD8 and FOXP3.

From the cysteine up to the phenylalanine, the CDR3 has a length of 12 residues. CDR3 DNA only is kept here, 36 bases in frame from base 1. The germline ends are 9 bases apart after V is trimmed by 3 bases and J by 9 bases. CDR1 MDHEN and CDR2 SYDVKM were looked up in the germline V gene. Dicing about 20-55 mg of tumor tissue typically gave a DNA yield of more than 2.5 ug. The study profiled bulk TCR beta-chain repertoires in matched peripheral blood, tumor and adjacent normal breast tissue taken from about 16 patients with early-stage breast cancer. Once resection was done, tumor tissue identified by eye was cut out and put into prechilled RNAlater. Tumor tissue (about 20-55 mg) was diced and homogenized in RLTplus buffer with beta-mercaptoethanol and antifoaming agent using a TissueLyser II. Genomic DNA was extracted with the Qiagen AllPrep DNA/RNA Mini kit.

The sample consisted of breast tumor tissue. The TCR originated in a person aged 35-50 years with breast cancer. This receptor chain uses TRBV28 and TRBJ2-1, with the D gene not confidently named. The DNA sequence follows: TGTGCCAGCAGTTTCGCGAGTACTGAGCAGTTCTTC. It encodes CASSFASTEQFF.